Below, 16 T cell receptor beta chains from the same sample are listed, as sequenced in a study of Ad26.COV2.S vaccination and SARS-CoV-2 variants. Assay used: immunoSEQ multiplex PCR; TCRdb lists only in-frame clones, some missing. The sample carries about 420,000 clones, approximately 88% recorded once. Indicated treatment: around 19 received Ad26.COV2.S at low or high dose, single or two shots; 5 received placebo; per-sample allocation not given. Day 63 after the first vaccine or placebo injection was the time point for sampling. Here the sequenced sample was peripheral blood, taken in a trial of Ad26.COV2.S vaccine versus placebo. All receptors derive from a person aged 18-65 years who received the Ad26.COV2.S COVID-19 vaccine or a placebo.

The rearrangement uses TRBV21-1 and TRBJ2-1; TRBD2, the table's D call, lacks a check against the DNA. TRBV21-1 is deemed a pseudogene. The CDR3 is 17 amino acids. CDR3 loop: CASSKEGGRGLYNEQFF. CDR3 DNA sequence: TGTGCCAGCAGCAAAGAAGGAGGGAGGGGCCTTTACAATGAGCAGTTCTTC.

This chain uses TRBV20-1 with TRBJ2-3; possible D gene TRBD2, 6 bases. From germline, CDR1 is DFQATT and CDR2 SNEGSKA (reference sequence). This CDR3 has 14 amino acids. Trimming took 3 bases from V and 3 from J, leaving 13 bases between them. CDR3 residues: CSASLGGETDTQYF. In DNA form, the CDR3 reads TGCAGTGCTAGTCTGGGAGGAGAGACAGATACGCAGTATTTT.

The rearrangement joins TRBV2 to TRBJ1-4; 11 bases align to TRBD1. V dropped 10 bases and J dropped 7; count of bases not matched to a gene: 2. Germline loops: CDR1 SNHLY, CDR2 FYNNEI. The CDR3 has 12 amino acids. The CDR3 is CATGTGGEKLFF. CDR3 DNA: TGTGCCACCGGGACAGGGGGTGAAAAACTGTTTTTT.

The chain joins TRBV28 to TRBJ2-2; 7 nucleotides align to TRBD1. CDR3 length: 17 amino acids. The germline gives CDR1 MDHEN, CDR2 SYDVKM. The V and J ends lost 5 bases and 0 bases, in that order; junction bases with no gene match: 9. For the CDR3, the DNA is TGTGCCAGCAGTCTGTCTGGGGGACAGCCGAACACCGGGGAGCTGTTTTTT. This codes for CASSLSGGQPNTGELFF.

As concerns this clone: Additional DNA sequences in this sample encode the identical CDR3. The V gene is TRBV7-2, the J gene TRBJ2-5; 14 bases agree with TRBD2. Unmatched junction bases numbered 3, after V lost 4 bases and J lost 2 bases. This CDR3 is built from 16 residues. CDR1 and CDR2 (germline): SGHTA, FQGNSA. Here the CDR3 DNA reads TGTGCCAGCAGCTCTGGACTAGCGGGGGGACAAGAGACCCAGTACTTC. Its translation: CASSSGLAGGQETQYF. The complete variable domain, with remaining parts taken from reference TRBV7-2 and TRBJ2-5, reads GAGVSQSPSNKVTEKGKDVELRCDPISGHTALYWYRQSLGQGLEFLIYFQGNSAPDKSGLPSDRFSAERTGGSVSTLTIQRTQQEDSAVYLCASSSGLAGGQETQYFGPGTRLLVL.

The V gene is TRBV6-5, the J gene TRBJ2-5; weak D call: TRBD2 (6 bases). V was pared by 0 bases and J by 7 bases, with 12 bases between. This CDR3 is built from 14 residues. Germline V gene sequence: CDR1 MNHEY, CDR2 SVGAGI. The CDR3 protein is CASSYSGGPGTQYF. The CDR3 DNA reads TGTGCCAGCAGTTACTCGGGGGGACCCGGGACCCAGTACTTC.

About this clone: Other DNA variants within this sample encode the same CDR3. This chain links TRBV9 with TRBJ2-7, with TRBD2 matching over 9 bases. Germline lookup yields CDR1 SGDLS and CDR2 YYNGEE. V shed 0 bases and J 2 bases; nucleotides not matched to a gene: 3. The CDR3 covers 15 residues. The CDR3 coding sequence is TGTGCCAGCAGCGTAGGAGCGGGGGGCCCCTACGAGCAGTACTTC. Residues: CASSVGAGGPYEQYF.

CDR3 DNA sequence: TGTGCCAGCAGCATCCCCGGGACCCCAGGCGAGCAGTACTTC. Translated, it gives CASSIPGTPGEQYF. The rearrangement links TRBV5-4 to TRBJ2-7; the D call may be TRBD1 or TRBD2 (5 bases each). V gave up 4 bases and J gave up 6 bases, with 17 bases separating them. This CDR3 has 14 amino acids. The germline CDR1 and CDR2 sequences are SGHNT and YYREEE (reference sequence).

The V call is TRBV6-2 or TRBV6-3, the J call TRBJ2-3; 8 nucleotides line up with TRBD1. V was clipped by 2 bases and J by 4 bases; unmatched bases: 5. CDR1 MNHEY and CDR2 SVGEGT come from the germline V gene. There are 15 residues in the CDR3. The CDR3 loop is CASSYGGQESDTQYF. The CDR3 nucleotides are TGTGCCAGCAGTTACGGGGGACAGGAATCAGATACGCAGTATTTT.

The rearrangement links TRBV18 to TRBJ1-4; the match to TRBD1 covers 10 bases. Germline V gene lookup returns CDR1 KGHSH and CDR2 LQKENI. There are 14 residues in the CDR3. Trimming at V came to 3 bases and at J to 7 bases, leaving 2 bases not matched to a gene. CDR3 sequence: CASSPGQGTEKLFF. The CDR3 DNA reads TGTGCCAGCTCACCGGGACAGGGGACTGAAAAACTGTTTTTT.

The rearrangement joins TRBV4-3 to TRBJ1-5; D ambiguous. Germline values: CDR1 LGHNA, CDR2 YSLEER. This CDR3 region has 13 residues. Deletions cut 0 bases from V and 5 bases from J, with 5 bases between. The CDR3 spells CASSQDVDQPQHF. In DNA form, the CDR3 reads TGCGCCAGCAGCCAAGACGTAGATCAGCCCCAGCATTTT.

The chain employs TRBV2 and TRBJ1-6; D unresolved. The CDR3 is 16 amino acids. The V gene lost 6 bases and the J gene lost 1 base, with 13 bases spanning the gap. The germline V gene has CDR1 SNHLY and CDR2 FYNNEI. The CDR3 nucleotides are TGTGCCAGCAGAAGGCAGGAGTCATCCTATAATTCACCCCTCCACTTT. This gives the protein CASRRQESSYNSPLHF.

The V gene is TRBV4-1, the J gene TRBJ2-1; D uncertain. Deletions cut 0 bases from V and 5 bases from J, with 5 bases between. The CDR3 runs to 13 residues. The germline gives CDR1 MGHRA, CDR2 YSYEKL. Written as DNA, the CDR3 is TGCGCCAGCAGCCAAGAGAACGACAATGAGCAGTTCTTC. This codes for CASSQENDNEQFF.

V gene TRBV19 combines with J gene TRBJ1-5, with 7 nucleotides matching TRBD1. CDR3 length: 15 amino acids. V was clipped by 4 bases and J by 6 bases; unmatched bases: 9. Germline V gene data show CDR1 as LNHDA and CDR2 as SQIVND (reference sequence). The CDR3 sequence: CASSNPRQGGQPQHF. CDR3 DNA sequence: TGTGCCAGTAGTAATCCGAGACAGGGAGGTCAGCCCCAGCATTTT.

The chain carries TRBV5-1 and TRBJ1-5; 9 positions agree with TRBD1. The ends lost 4 bases at V and 3 bases at J; junction bases unmatched: 5. Germline CDR1 and CDR2: SGHRS and YFSETQ. The CDR3 is made up of 15 amino acids. CDR3 protein: CASSLTGGNNQPQHF. The DNA for the CDR3 is TGCGCCAGCAGCCTTACAGGGGGCAACAATCAGCCCCAGCATTTT. The full variable domain, completed using reference TRBV5-1 and TRBJ1-5, is KAGVTQTPRYLIKTRGQQVTLSCSPISGHRSVSWYQQTPGQGLQFLFEYFSETQRNKGNFPGRFSGRQFSNSRSEMNVSTLELGDSALYLCASSLTGGNNQPQHFGDGTRLSIL.

The chain employs TRBV30 and TRBJ2-3, with 10 positions matching TRBD2. V shed 2 bases and J 3 bases; nucleotides not matched to a gene: 5. This CDR3 is 15 amino acids long. CDR1 and CDR2 (germline): GTSNPN, SVGIG (reference sequence). The CDR3 DNA reads TGTGCCTGGAGTCGTGGACTAGCGGAAACAGATACGCAGTATTTT. Protein: CAWSRGLAETDTQYF. Filled out from reference TRBV30 and TRBJ2-3, the complete variable domain reads SQTIHQWPATLVQPVGSPLSLECTVEGTSNPNLYWYRQAAGRGLQLLFYSVGIGQISSEVPQNLSASRPQDRQFILSSKKLLLSDSGFYLCAWSRGLAETDTQYFGPGTRLTVL.